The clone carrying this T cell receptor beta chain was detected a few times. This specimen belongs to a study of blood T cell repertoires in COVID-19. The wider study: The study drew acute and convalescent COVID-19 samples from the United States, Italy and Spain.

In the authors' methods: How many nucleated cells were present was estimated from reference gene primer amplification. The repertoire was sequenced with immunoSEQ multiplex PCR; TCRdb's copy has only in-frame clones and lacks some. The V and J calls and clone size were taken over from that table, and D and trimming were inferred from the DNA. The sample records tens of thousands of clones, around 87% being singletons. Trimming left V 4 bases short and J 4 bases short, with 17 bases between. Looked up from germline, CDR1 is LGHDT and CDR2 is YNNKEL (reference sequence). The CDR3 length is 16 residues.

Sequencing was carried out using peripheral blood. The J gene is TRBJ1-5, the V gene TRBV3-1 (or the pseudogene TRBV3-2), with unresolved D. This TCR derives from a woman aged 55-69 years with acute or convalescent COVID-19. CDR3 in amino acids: CASSLYGDLGNQPQHF. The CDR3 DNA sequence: TGTGCCAGCAGCCTTTACGGGGATCTCGGGAATCAGCCCCAGCATTTT.